This is a list of T cell receptor beta chains from one sample in a study of breast tumors, draining lymph nodes, adjacent tissues. TCRdb called the multiplex PCR reads again in MiXCR, with one record for every CDR3 protein. The sample includes approximately 300,000 distinct CDR3 sequences, about 33% of them seen just once. Specimen: axillary lymph node tissue. These receptors were taken from a female donor with breast cancer. Some clones in this sample may be carry-over from other donors' samples. CDR3s include the opening cysteine and the closing phenylalanine or tryptophan. Each record gives: D gene, clone size, V gene, J gene, CDR3 protein, CDR3 DNA. D genes are given only for firm matches. Some rows have no size entry. The others give once, few or many, or a class for an expanded clone.

.,many,TRBV7-9,TRBJ1-2,CASSLAQGHGYTF,TGTGCCAGCAGCTTAGCACAGGGTCATGGCTACACCTTC
.,.,TRBV4-1,TRBJ2-7,CASSQDSDEIAGSYEQYF,TGCGCCAGCAGCCAAGATTCCGATGAAATTGCGGGCTCCTACGAGCAGTACTTC
.,.,TRBV6-5,TRBJ1-2,CASSHFSAGPYGYTF,TGTGCCAGCAGTCACTTTTCGGCAGGCCCTTATGGCTACACCTTC
.,many,TRBV30,TRBJ2-5,CAWSRNFQETQYF,TGTGCCTGGAGTAGGAACTTCCAAGAGACCCAGTACTTC
.,few,TRBV7-9,TRBJ1-1,CASSRGDTEAFF,TGTGCCAGCAGCCGTGGGGACACTGAAGCTTTCTTT
.,.,TRBV12-3/TRBV12-4,TRBJ2-2,CASSRGDRLNIGELFF,TGTGCCAGCAGCCGGGGGGACAGGTTGAACATCGGGGAGCTGTTTTTT
.,once,TRBV28,TRBJ2-7,CAGRSTSYEQYF,TGTGCCGGCAGATCTACCTCCTACGAGCAGTACTTC
.,.,TRBV28,TRBJ2-7,CASSLPGGHSYEQYF,TGTGCCAGCAGTCTACCTGGAGGGCACTCCTACGAGCAGTACTTC
.,once,TRBV6-6,TRBJ2-1,CASSPVVADNEQFF,TGTGCCAGCAGTCCGGTAGTGGCAGATAATGAGCAGTTCTTC
.,many,TRBV20-1,TRBJ2-3,CSARDFIRVGQFGADTQYF,TGCAGTGCTAGAGATTTCATCAGGGTGGGGCAGTTCGGCGCAGATACGCAGTATTTT
.,many,TRBV2,TRBJ1-1,CASIQDGMNTEAFF,TGTGCCAGCATCCAGGACGGGATGAACACTGAAGCTTTCTTT
.,many,TRBV7-9,TRBJ2-5,CASSLGGAATQYF,TGTGCCAGCAGCTTAGGGGGCGCGGCGACCCAGTACTTC
.,.,TRBV10-3,TRBJ2-3,CAISESVGGGEYADF,TGTGCCATCAGTGAGTCCGTAGGGGGCGGGGAATACGCAGATTTT
.,many,TRBV5-4,TRBJ1-2,CASSLEGGGWGANYGYTF,TGTGCCAGCAGCTTGGAGGGTGGAGGGTGGGGAGCTAACTATGGCTACACCTTC
.,few,TRBV9,TRBJ2-1,CASSVGIERNEQSF,TGTGCCAGCAGCGTAGGGATAGAGCGCAATGAGCAGTCCTTC
TRBD1,many,TRBV12-3/TRBV12-4,TRBJ1-3,CASTIVQGARGNTIYF,TGTGCCAGCACTATAGTACAGGGGGCGCGTGGAAACACCATATATTTT
TRBD1,many,TRBV6-6,TRBJ1-6,CASSSRDRGSPLHF,TGTGCCAGCAGCTCCCGGGACAGGGGTTCACCCCTCCACTTT
.,many,TRBV9,TRBJ2-1,CASSVGAYNEQFF,TGTGCCAGCAGCGTTGGGGCCTACAATGAGCAGTTCTTC
.,many,TRBV12-3/TRBV12-4,TRBJ2-7,CASRGSYEQYF,TGTGCCAGCAGGGGAAGCTACGAGCAGTACTTC
TRBD2,few,TRBV6-6,TRBJ2-7,CASSSPTPGLAGVYEQYF,TGTGCCAGCAGTTCCCCTACCCCAGGACTAGCGGGGGTCTACGAGCAGTACTTC
.,few,TRBV28,TRBJ1-2,CASSLTLSRGYTF,TGTGCCAGCAGTTTAACACTATCCCGGGGCTACACCTTC
.,many,TRBV24-1,TRBJ1-2,CATSDFLGNGYTF,TGTGCCACCAGTGATTTTTTGGGTAATGGCTACACCTTC
.,.,TRBV10-2,TRBJ2-2,CASSASTGELFF,TGCGCCAGCAGTGCTAGCACCGGGGAGCTGTTTTTT
TRBD1,many,TRBV10-3,TRBJ2-5,CAIRRQGVEETQYF,TGTGCCATCAGACGACAGGGGGTTGAAGAGACCCAGTACTTC
.,.,TRBV20-1,TRBJ1-1,CSARDITATMNTEAFF,TGCAGTGCTAGAGATATAACCGCTACTATGAACACTGAAGCTTTCTTT
.,few,TRBV6-5,TRBJ2-5,CASSHSLETQYF,TGTGCCAGCAGTCACTCGTTGGAGACCCAGTACTTC
.,many,TRBV4-3,TRBJ2-7,CASSQDSGASYEQYF,TGCGCCAGCAGCCAAGATTCCGGTGCCTCCTACGAGCAGTACTTC
.,.,TRBV10-3,TRBJ1-5,CASTPGPISSQPQHF,TGTGCCAGCACCCCGGGACCAATTTCGTCCCAGCCCCAGCATTTT
.,many,TRBV7-8,TRBJ2-1,CASSFFYNEQFF,TGTGCCAGCAGCTTCTTCTACAATGAGCAGTTCTTC
TRBD1,many,TRBV11-2,TRBJ2-1,CASSLGGGVNNEQFF,TGTGCCAGCAGCTTAGGAGGGGGCGTTAACAATGAGCAGTTCTTC
.,.,TRBV6-1,TRBJ2-7,CASSEEIYSYEQYF,TGTGCCAGCAGTGAAGAGATATATTCCTACGAGCAGTACTTC
.,.,TRBV9,TRBJ1-1,CASSVSGMNTEAFF,TGTGCCAGCAGCGTATCAGGGATGAACACTGAAGCTTTCTTT
.,once,TRBV20-1,TRBJ2-1,CSARVGRGQGNEQFF,TGCAGTGCTAGAGTTGGCAGGGGTCAGGGCAATGAGCAGTTCTTC
.,many,TRBV2,TRBJ1-3,CASSGQVSGNTIYF,TGTGCCAGCAGTGGGCAGGTCTCTGGAAACACCATATATTTT
.,.,TRBV20-1,TRBJ1-6,CSARARAHNSPLHF,TGCAGTGCTAGGGCCAGGGCGCATAATTCACCCCTCCACTTT
TRBD2,many,TRBV11-3,TRBJ2-3,CASSARAGGRTDTQYF,TGTGCCAGCAGCGCCCGAGCGGGAGGGCGGACAGATACGCAGTATTTT